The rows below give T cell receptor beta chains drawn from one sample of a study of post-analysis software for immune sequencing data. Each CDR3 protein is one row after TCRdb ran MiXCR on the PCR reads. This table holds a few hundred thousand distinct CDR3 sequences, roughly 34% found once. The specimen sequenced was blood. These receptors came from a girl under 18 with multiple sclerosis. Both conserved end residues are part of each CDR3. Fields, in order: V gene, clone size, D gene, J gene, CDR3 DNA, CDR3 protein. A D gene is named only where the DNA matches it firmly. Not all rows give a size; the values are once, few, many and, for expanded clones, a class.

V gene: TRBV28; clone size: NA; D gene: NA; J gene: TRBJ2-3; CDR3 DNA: TGTACCAGCAGCCCGTTAGATACGCAGTATTTT; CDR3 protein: CTSSPLDTQYF
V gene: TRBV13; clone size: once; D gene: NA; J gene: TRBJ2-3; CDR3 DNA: TGTGCCAGCAGCTTAGATCTAGGGGGAGCGACCAGCACAGATACGCAGTATTTT; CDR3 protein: CASSLDLGGATSTDTQYF
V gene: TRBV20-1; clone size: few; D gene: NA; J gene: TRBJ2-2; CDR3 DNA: TGCAGTGCGGTCCCGGTGAACACCGGGGAGCTGTTTTTT; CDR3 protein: CSAVPVNTGELFF
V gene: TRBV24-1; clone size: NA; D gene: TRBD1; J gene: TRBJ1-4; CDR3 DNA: TGTGCCACTATTGGACAGGGAGTCGAAAAACTGTTTTTT; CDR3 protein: CATIGQGVEKLFF
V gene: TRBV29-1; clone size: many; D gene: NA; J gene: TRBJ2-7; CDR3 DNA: TGCAGCGTTGAAGATCATGGGACCGAAACCTACGAGCAGTACTTC; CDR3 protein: CSVEDHGTETYEQYF
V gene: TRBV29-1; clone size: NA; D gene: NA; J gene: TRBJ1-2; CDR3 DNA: TGCAGCGTTGAAGATGGGCCAGGAAACTATGGCTACACCTTC; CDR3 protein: CSVEDGPGNYGYTF
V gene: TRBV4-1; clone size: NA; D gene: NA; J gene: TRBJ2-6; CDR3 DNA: TGCGCCAGCAGCCAAGGCAGGGCGGCAGGGGCCAACGTCCTGACTTTC; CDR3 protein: CASSQGRAAGANVLTF
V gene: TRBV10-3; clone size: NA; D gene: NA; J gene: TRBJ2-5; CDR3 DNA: TGTGCCACAGGGTCCAACGGGGAGACCCAGTACTTC; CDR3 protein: CATGSNGETQYF
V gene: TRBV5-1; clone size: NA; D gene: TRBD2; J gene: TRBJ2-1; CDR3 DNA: TGCGCCGGCAGCTGGAGACTAGCGGGAACCTACAATGAGCAGTTCTTC; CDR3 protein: CAGSWRLAGTYNEQFF
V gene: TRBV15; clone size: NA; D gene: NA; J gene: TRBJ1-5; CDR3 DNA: TGTGCCACCGAAGGGGGAAACAATCAGCCCCAGCATTTT; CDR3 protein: CATEGGNNQPQHF
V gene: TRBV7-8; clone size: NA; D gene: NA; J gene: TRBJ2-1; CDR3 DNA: TGTGCCAGCAAACTAGGCGTACGAGTCCATGAGCAGTTCTTC; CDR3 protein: CASKLGVRVHEQFF
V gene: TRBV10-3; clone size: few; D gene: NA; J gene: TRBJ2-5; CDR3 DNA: TGTGCCATCAGTATCCCCGGGGGGCCGGAGACCCAGTACTTC; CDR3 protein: CAISIPGGPETQYF
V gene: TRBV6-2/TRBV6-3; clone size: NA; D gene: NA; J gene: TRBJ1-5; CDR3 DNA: TGTGCCAGCAGTCCCCTGAGGAATCAGCCCCAGCATTTT; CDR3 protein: CASSPLRNQPQHF
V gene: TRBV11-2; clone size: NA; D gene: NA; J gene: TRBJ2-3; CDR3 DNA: TGTGCCAGCAGCTTAGAGGGCGCAGGGACCGGGACAGATACGCAGTATTTT; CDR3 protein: CASSLEGAGTGTDTQYF
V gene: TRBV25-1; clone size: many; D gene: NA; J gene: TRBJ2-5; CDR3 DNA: TGTGCCAGCAGTGACGGGGTCCCCTCAGAGACCCAGTACTTC; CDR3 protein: CASSDGVPSETQYF
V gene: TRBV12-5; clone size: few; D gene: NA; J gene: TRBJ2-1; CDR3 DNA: TGTGTTAGTGGTTTCGCCCCGGGCCCAGTTGGCTACAATGAGCAGTTCTTC; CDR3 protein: CVSGFAPGPVGYNEQFF
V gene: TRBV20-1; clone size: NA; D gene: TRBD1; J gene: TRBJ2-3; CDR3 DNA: TGCAGTGCTAGACTAAAGACAGGGAGCACAGATACGCAGTATTTT; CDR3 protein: CSARLKTGSTDTQYF
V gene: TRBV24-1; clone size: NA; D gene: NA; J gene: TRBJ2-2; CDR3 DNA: TGTGCCACCAGTGATGGACGGAACACCGGGGAGCTGTTTTTT; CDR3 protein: CATSDGRNTGELFF
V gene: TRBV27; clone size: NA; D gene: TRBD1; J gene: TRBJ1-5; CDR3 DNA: TGTGCCAGCAGTTTAGGCGGACAGGGGGCCTATCGGGGCAATCAGCCCCAGCATTTT; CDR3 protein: CASSLGGQGAYRGNQPQHF
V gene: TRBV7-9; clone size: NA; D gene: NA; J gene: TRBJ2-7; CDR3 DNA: TGTGCCAGCAGCTTATCGGCCGGATCTGGATACGAGCAGTACTTC; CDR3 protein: CASSLSAGSGYEQYF
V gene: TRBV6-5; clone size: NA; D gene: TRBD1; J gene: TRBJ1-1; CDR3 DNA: TGTGCCAGCAGTTACTTGGACAGGGTCGGAACTGAAGCTTTCTTT; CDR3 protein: CASSYLDRVGTEAFF
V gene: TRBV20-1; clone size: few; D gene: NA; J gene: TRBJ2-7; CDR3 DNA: TGCAGTGCTGAGGCAAACCGGGTTGCCTCCTACGAGCAGTACTTC; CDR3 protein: CSAEANRVASYEQYF
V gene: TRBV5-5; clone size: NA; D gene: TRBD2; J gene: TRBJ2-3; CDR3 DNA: TGTGCCAGCAGCTTGTTGCTAGCGGGGAGGGGGGATACGCAGTATTTT; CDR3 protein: CASSLLLAGRGDTQYF
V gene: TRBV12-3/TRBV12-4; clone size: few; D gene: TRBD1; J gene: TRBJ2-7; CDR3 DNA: TGTGCCAGCAGTTTCGGACCGGGACAGGGGGTCTACGAGCAGTACTTC; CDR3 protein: CASSFGPGQGVYEQYF
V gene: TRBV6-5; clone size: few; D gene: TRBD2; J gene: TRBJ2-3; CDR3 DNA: TGTGCCAGCAGTGGGCCGGGACTAGCATCAGATACGCAGTATTTT; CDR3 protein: CASSGPGLASDTQYF
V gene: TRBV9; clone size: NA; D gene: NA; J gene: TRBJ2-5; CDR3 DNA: TGTGCCAGCAGCGTATGGGACGGACCCCAAGAGACCCAGTACTTC; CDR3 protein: CASSVWDGPQETQYF
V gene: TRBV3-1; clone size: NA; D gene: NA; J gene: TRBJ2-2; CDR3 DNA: TGTGCCAGCAGCCTGGCGCGGGGGCGGAACACCGGGGAGCTGTTTTTT; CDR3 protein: CASSLARGRNTGELFF
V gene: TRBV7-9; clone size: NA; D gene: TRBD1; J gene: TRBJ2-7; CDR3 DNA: TGTGCCAGCAGCTCCCGACAGGGGTCCACCTACGAGCAGTACTTC; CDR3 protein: CASSSRQGSTYEQYF
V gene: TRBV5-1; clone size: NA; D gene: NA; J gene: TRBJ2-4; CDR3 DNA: TGCGCCAGCAGCTTGGGCGGGGCGGGCCCACAGTACTTC; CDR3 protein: CASSLGGAGPQYF
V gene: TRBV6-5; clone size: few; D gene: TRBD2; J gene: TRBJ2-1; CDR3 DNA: TGTGCCAGCAGTTACCCTACGGGTAGCGGGGGGGTCGAGTTCTTC; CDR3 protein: CASSYPTGSGGVEFF
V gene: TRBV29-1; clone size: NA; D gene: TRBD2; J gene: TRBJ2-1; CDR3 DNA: TGCAGCGTCGCTGCGGCGGGGGGCTCCTACAATGAGCAGTTCTTC; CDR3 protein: CSVAAAGGSYNEQFF
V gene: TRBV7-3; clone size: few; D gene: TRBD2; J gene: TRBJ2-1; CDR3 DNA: TGTGCCAGCAGCCAGACTAGCGGGGGGGCCGTGAAACAGTTCTTC; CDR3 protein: CASSQTSGGAVKQFF
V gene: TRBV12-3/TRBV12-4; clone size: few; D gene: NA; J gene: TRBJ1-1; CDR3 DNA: TGTGCCAGCAGTTTTCTCCACGAAGCTTTCTTT; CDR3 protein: CASSFLHEAFF
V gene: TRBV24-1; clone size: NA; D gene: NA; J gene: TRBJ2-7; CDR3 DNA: TGTGCCACCAGTCAGTCTCACGCTGCCGAGCAGTACTTC; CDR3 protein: CATSQSHAAEQYF
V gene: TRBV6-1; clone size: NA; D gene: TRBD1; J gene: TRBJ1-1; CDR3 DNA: TGTGCCAGCAGTGATGGGACAGGGGCCCGAGGGGGCACTGAAGCTTTCTTT; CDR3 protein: CASSDGTGARGGTEAFF
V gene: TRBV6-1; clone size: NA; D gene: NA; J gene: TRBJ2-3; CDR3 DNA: TGTGCCAGCTCGAAAGACAGGCCATACACAGATACGCAGTATTTT; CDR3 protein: CASSKDRPYTDTQYF
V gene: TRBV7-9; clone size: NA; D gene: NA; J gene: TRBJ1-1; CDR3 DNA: TGTGCCAGCAGCTTAGACACCCGGAATGAAGCTTTCTTT; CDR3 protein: CASSLDTRNEAFF
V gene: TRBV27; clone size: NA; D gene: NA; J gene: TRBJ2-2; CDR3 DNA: TGTGCCAGCAGTTTGCCCCCGGACAGAACGTCCGGGGAGCTGTTTTTT; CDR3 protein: CASSLPPDRTSGELFF
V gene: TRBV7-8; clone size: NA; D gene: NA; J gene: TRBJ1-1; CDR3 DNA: TGTGCCAGCAGCGGATTCGGGGCTAGTGTCAACACTGAAGCTTTCTTT; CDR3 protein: CASSGFGASVNTEAFF
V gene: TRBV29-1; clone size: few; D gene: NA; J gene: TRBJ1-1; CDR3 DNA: TGCAGCGTCGTAGGTGACACTGAAGCTTTCTTT; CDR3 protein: CSVVGDTEAFF
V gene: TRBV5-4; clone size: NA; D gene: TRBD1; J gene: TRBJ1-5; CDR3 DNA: TGTGCCAGCAGCTTGCACGGACAGGGGGGGCAGCCCCAGCATTTT; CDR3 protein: CASSLHGQGGQPQHF
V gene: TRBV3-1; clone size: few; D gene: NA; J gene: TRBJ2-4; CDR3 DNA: TGTGCCAGCAGCCCATCCCGAATGTCAGCCAAAAACATTCAGTACTTC; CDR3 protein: CASSPSRMSAKNIQYF
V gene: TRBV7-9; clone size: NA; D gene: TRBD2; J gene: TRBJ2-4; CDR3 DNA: TGTGCCAGCAGCTGGTGGACTAGCGAGGCGGAAAACATTCAGTACTTC; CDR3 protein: CASSWWTSEAENIQYF
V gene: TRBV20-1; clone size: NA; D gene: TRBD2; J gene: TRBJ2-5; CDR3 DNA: TGCAGTGCTCTCCAGACTAGCGGGGGGATAGGTGAGACCCAGTACTTC; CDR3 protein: CSALQTSGGIGETQYF
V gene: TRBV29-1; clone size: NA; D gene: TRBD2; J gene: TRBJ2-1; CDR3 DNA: TGCAGCGTTGGCACTAGCGGGGCTGGGGACCAGTTCTTC; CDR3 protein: CSVGTSGAGDQFF